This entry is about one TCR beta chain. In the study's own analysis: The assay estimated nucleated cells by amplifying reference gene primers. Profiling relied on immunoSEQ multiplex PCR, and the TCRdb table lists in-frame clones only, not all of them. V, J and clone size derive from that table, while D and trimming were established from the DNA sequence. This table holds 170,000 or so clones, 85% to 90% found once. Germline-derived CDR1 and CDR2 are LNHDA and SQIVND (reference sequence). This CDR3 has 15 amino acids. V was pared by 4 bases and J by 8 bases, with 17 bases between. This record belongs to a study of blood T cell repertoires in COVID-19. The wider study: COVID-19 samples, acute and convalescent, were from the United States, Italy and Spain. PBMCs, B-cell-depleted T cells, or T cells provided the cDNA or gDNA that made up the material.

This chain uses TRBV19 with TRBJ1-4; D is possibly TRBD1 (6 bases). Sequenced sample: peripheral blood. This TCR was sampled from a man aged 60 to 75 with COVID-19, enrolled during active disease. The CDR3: CASSTWTEQREKLFF. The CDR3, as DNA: TGTGCCAGTAGTACCTGGACAGAGCAAAGGGAAAAACTGTTTTTT.